This T cell receptor (beta chain) was sequenced for a study of T-cell reconstitution after alpha-beta-depleted transplantation in children. This clonotype was found a few times. Unique molecular identifiers were incorporated during preparation of the TCRbeta library. TCRdb re-derived calls from the PCR reads in MiXCR, one entry per CDR3 protein. This sample has nearly 400,000 distinct CDR3 sequences, with about a fifth found just once. This CDR3 has 15 residues. With V trimmed by 2 bases and J by 0 bases, 1 base remained unmatched. Per germline, CDR1 MNHEY and CDR2 SVGAGI. The chain has TRBV6-5 and TRBJ2-5; 9 positions match TRBD1. The TCR comes from a human donor who donated a stem cell graft to a child with acute myeloid leukemia. The sequencing here drew on PBMCs from the stem cell graft donor, taken from the stem cell graft. In nucleotides, the CDR3 is TGTGCCAGCAGTTACGGACAGGGGAACCAAGAGACCCAGTACTTC. Protein: CASSYGQGNQETQYF.